Following are 15 T cell receptor beta chains from one sample sequenced in a study of blood T cell repertoires in COVID-19 (TCRdb year 2020). The receptor library was made with the immunoSEQ multiplex PCR assay. The immuneACCESS repertoire file appears here via TCRdb, limited to in-frame rearrangements. These files lack a portion of the clones; in checked studies, under half of the deficit traces to unresolved V genes, and the cause of the others is not known. The sample table lists fewer than 80,000 clones, 88% of them with a count of one. The leading ten clones occupy around 9.8% of the sample. Sample: peripheral blood. These receptors were obtained from a human donor in a cohort sampled during active COVID-19.

The chain carries TRBV7-2 and TRBJ1-1; D is uncertain. The V end lost 0 bases, the J end lost 0 bases, and 8 bases lay between the germline ends. CDR3 length equals 15 residues. Germline V lookup: CDR1 SGHTA, CDR2 FQGNSA. Here the CDR3 DNA reads TGTGCCAGCAGCTTAGCATTGGCCTTGAACACTGAAGCTTTCTTT. Translated, it gives CASSLALALNTEAFF.

The chain uses TRBV9 and TRBJ1-1; D perhaps matches TRBD1 (5 bases). The germline V and J ends were trimmed by 2 bases and 0 bases, with 8 bases remaining between them. There are 14 residues in the CDR3. Germline V gene sequence: CDR1 SGDLS, CDR2 YYNGEE. The CDR3 reads CASSVGHLNTEAFF. The CDR3 DNA sequence: TGTGCCAGCAGCGTCGGACATTTGAACACTGAAGCTTTCTTT.

This clone came up once. The J gene is TRBJ2-7, the V gene TRBV20-1; TRBD2 might be the D (6 bases). Germline CDR1 is DFQATT and CDR2 is SNEGSKA (reference sequence). The V and J ends lost 3 bases and 3 bases respectively, with 12 bases between them. The CDR3 consists of 13 residues. The CDR3 DNA reads as TGCAGTGCTAGTAGTAGGGACTTCTACGAGCAGTACTTC. Its translation: CSASSRDFYEQYF.

V usage is TRBV6-5 and J usage is TRBJ1-4, with TRBD1 as a possible D gene (6 bases). The CDR3 is 15 residues long. Germline CDR1 reads MNHEY; CDR2 reads SVGAGI. With 2 bases removed from V and 5 bases from J, the gap between germline ends came to 12 bases. CDR3 coding DNA: TGTGCCAGCAGTTACATTACAGGGTCCAATGAAAAACTGTTTTTT. Protein sequence: CASSYITGSNEKLFF.

The chain is built from TRBV5-1 and TRBJ2-7; maybe TRBD2 (7 bases). V gave up 4 bases and J gave up 5 bases, with 25 bases separating them. Germline V CDR1 and CDR2: SGHRS, YFSETQ. This CDR3 spans 17 amino acids. CDR3 protein: CASSPPGGGGPRNEQYF. The CDR3 DNA follows: TGCGCCAGCAGCCCCCCGGGTGGCGGGGGCCCCAGAAACGAGCAGTACTTC.

This clone was picked up one time. The chain has TRBV11-3 and TRBJ2-1, with 10 bases aligning to TRBD2. The V and J ends lost 4 bases and 6 bases, in that order; junction bases with no gene match: 6. Per germline, CDR1 SGHNT and CDR2 YENEEA. The CDR3 covers 15 residues. This chain's CDR3 is CASSSSGGAVNEQFF. DNA for the CDR3: TGTGCCAGCAGCTCCAGCGGGGGGGCCGTCAATGAGCAGTTCTTC.

The chain carries TRBV25-1 and TRBJ1-1; D gene unclear. V gave up 6 bases and J gave up 10 bases, with 12 bases separating them. Germline assignment: CDR1 MGHDK and CDR2 SYGVNS. This CDR3 region has 11 residues. CDR3 in amino acids: CASSYGETAFF. The CDR3 region has the DNA TGTGCCAGCAGCTACGGGGAAACAGCTTTCTTT. Looking up the rest from reference TRBV25-1 and TRBJ1-1 gives the full variable domain: EADIYQTPRYLVIGTGKKITLECSQTMGHDKMYWYQQDPGMELHLIHYSYGVNSTEKGDLSSESTVSRIRTEHFPLTLESARPSHTSQYLCASSYGETAFFGQGTRLTVV.

This chain connects TRBV3-1 (or the pseudogene TRBV3-2) to TRBJ2-7; D perhaps matches TRBD1 (5 bases). Trimming removed 1 base from V and 1 base from J, with 11 bases in between. The CDR3 runs 15 residues. The germline V gene encodes CDR1 LGHDT and CDR2 YNNKEL (reference sequence). In nucleotides, the CDR3 is TGTGCCAGCAGCCAAGGGTGGGGCCGGTCCTACGAGCAGTACTTC. Protein product: CASSQGWGRSYEQYF.

The V and J genes are TRBV28 and TRBJ1-5, with 8 bases fitting TRBD1. Germline V CDR1 and CDR2: MDHEN, SYDVKM. With 5 bases clipped from V and 7 bases from J, the junction kept 4 bases outside the gene matches. This CDR3 contains 13 residues. In nucleotides, the CDR3 is TGTGCCAGCAGTGGACAGGGTGTCCAGCCCCAGCATTTT. It yields the protein CASSGQGVQPQHF.

The genes are TRBV2 and TRBJ1-2, with 7 positions matching TRBD1. The ends lost 6 bases at V and 8 bases at J; junction bases unmatched: 12. Germline V gene data show CDR1 as SNHLY and CDR2 as FYNNEI. The CDR3 runs 14 residues. CDR3 protein: CASRVAMTGLGYTF. CDR3 nucleotides: TGTGCCAGCAGGGTAGCGATGACAGGGTTGGGCTACACCTTC. Variable domain in full (rest from reference TRBV2 and TRBJ1-2): EPEVTQTPSHQVTQMGQEVILRCVPISNHLYFYWYRQILGQKVEFLVSFYNNEISEKSEIFDDQFSVERPDGSNFTLKIRSTKLEDSAMYFCASRVAMTGLGYTFGSGTRLTVV.

This clone was seen just once. The rearrangement uses TRBV7-8 and TRBJ2-7, with D perhaps TRBD1 (5 bases). In germline, CDR1 is SGHVS, CDR2 FQNEAQ. V was pared by 5 bases and J by 4 bases, with 21 bases between. The CDR3 has 16 amino acids. This CDR3 reads CASSRESTQGWYEQYF. In nucleotides, the CDR3 is TGTGCCAGCAGCCGAGAAAGTACGCAGGGTTGGTACGAGCAGTACTTC.

This clone was observed once. CDR3 coding DNA: TGCGCCAGCAGCCTCCTTGGACTAGCGGGGTCCCAGGGTCTGTTCTTC. This codes for CASSLLGLAGSQGLFF. The chain couples TRBV4-1 to TRBJ2-1; 12 bases line up with TRBD2. The length of the CDR3 is 16 residues. V gave up 4 bases and J gave up 15 bases; unmatched junction bases: 16. Looked up from germline, CDR1 is MGHRA and CDR2 is YSYEKL.

J is TRBJ2-1 and V is TRBV18, with D possibly matching TRBD2 (6 bases). The ends were cut back, 0 bases at V and 9 bases at J, with 21 bases in the middle. This CDR3 is built from 17 residues. CDR1 is KGHSH, CDR2 LQKENI, per germline. The CDR3 loop is CASSPPAGRPSSTEQFF. In DNA, the CDR3 is TGTGCCAGCTCACCACCGGCCGGGAGACCCTCATCGACTGAGCAGTTCTTC. The complete variable domain, with remaining parts taken from reference TRBV18 and TRBJ2-1, reads NAGVMQNPRHLVRRRGQEARLRCSPMKGHSHVYWYRQLPEEGLKFMVYLQKENIIDESGMPKERFSAEFPKEGPSILRIQQVVRGDSAAYFCASSPPAGRPSSTEQFFGPGTRLTVL.

The chain couples TRBV2 to TRBJ1-2, with 8 bases matching TRBD1. This CDR3 region has 19 residues. Germline V lookup: CDR1 SNHLY, CDR2 FYNNEI. The J segment lost 8 bases and the V segment lost 6 bases, leaving 26 bases of the junction unmatched. CDR3: CASRHLARTGSPRVGGYTF. CDR3 sequence (DNA): TGTGCCAGCAGACACTTAGCTCGGACAGGGTCCCCCAGGGTGGGCGGCTACACCTTC.

V usage is TRBV9 and J usage is TRBJ1-1; 7 bases align to TRBD1. Unmatched junction bases numbered 4, after V lost 1 base and J lost 4 bases. The germline V gene has CDR1 SGDLS and CDR2 YYNGEE. The CDR3 extends over 14 amino acids. This CDR3 reads CASSVRGHSTEAFF. CDR3 in DNA: TGTGCCAGCAGCGTAAGGGGGCATAGCACTGAAGCTTTCTTT.